This TCR beta chain emerged from a study of T cells in localized non-small cell lung cancer (dated by TCRdb to 2019 to 2021). Study-wide context: The study examined T cell repertoires in under 300 patients with early-stage NSCLC and compared tumors with uninvolved tumor-adjacent lungs. The cohort consisted of approximately 240 treatment-naive NSCLC patients whose localized lung tumors had been resected. NSCLC patients had a mean age of around 66 years, and more than 120 were male and over 85 female.

Notes on this clone: Its antigen has not been determined. The record has no base qualities; no much larger clone is one base away.

Taken from cysteine to phenylalanine, the CDR3 has 12 residues. The entry retains the CDR3 DNA only, 36 bases that are in frame from base 1. The germline V gene yields SGHTA for CDR1 and FQGNSA for CDR2. A distance of 10 bases separates the germline ends of V and J, which lose 4 bases and 7 bases respectively. The immunoSEQ Assay was used to sequence TCR beta CDR3 regions from DNA. In the paper's pipeline: T cell density was computed as TCR beta template counts normalized to usable DNA estimated by amplifying housekeeping genes. The preseqR package was used to estimate richness by extrapolating to 400,000 templates for PBMC samples and to 120,000 templates for tissue samples. Clonality was defined by subtracting Pielou's evenness from one. Differential abundance testing on productive amino-acid clonotypes, with a minimum total count of 5 and an alpha of 0.1, was used to identify tissue-enriched TCRs. Repertoire overlap between compartments was quantified with the Jaccard Index and Morisita Overlap Index. GLIPH grouped TCR beta CDR3s together with public tetramer-defined viral CDR3s, and a viral motif had to include at least three viral sequences and also show V-gene enrichment. The table comes from immuneACCESS by way of TCRdb, which keeps in-frame sequences with V and J called. Part of the clones is missing from these tables; in studies checked, under half for an unresolved V gene and the rest for unknown reasons. V and J calls and clone size are as listed in that table; D and trimming were resolved from the DNA. This sample comprises roughly 70,000 clones, approximately 87% of them detected only once. The ten largest clones add up to less than 25% of the sample.

The investigation overall reported the following: Because multi-region tumor sequencing was not performed, intratumor heterogeneity could not be ruled out. Because of the exploratory design, TCR variables were selected using unadjusted p-values without false-discovery rate correction. Uninvolved tumor-adjacent lung showed the highest T cell clonality, higher than tumor, which suggests more focused antigenic responses in the adjacent lung. A median of roughly 60 of the top 100 tumor clones turned up in the paired uninvolved adjacent lung, and about 28 of those clones also ranked among the top 100 of that same adjacent lung. Higher blood T cell density associated with longer overall survival, while higher adjacent-lung clonality associated with shorter survival.

At diagnosis, peripheral blood, uninvolved tumor-adjacent lung and tumor were collected and were preserved as a mix of fresh-frozen and FFPE material. For TCR repertoire profiling, blood samples were analyzed as peripheral blood mononuclear cells. This specimen was peripheral blood, taken before any cancer treatment. The source is a male donor aged 60 or older with stage III squamous cell lung carcinoma. The sequence is built from TRBV7-2 and TRBJ1-1, with the D gene too uncertain to name. At the DNA level, the sequence is TGTGCCAGCAGCTCAGGATGGGGTGAAGCTTTCTTT. This yields the protein CASSSGWGEAFF.